This T cell receptor beta chain was sequenced for a study of beta chain features in type 1 diabetes. Study-level findings and limits: Moderately but significantly shorter TCRB CDR3s were found in Type 1 diabetes patients in all four CD4+ subsets. Fewer insertions but more deletions were seen at VDJ junctions in type 1 diabetes patients.

Every donor had blood drawn once into heparin, around 120 mL on average. A sort by CD45RO/CCR7/CD25/CD127/CD95/CD27 yielded CD4+ naive, central memory, regulatory and stem cell-like memory cells. A word on this clone: Its specificity is not known.

Germline CDR1 reads LNHDA; CDR2 reads SQIVND (reference sequence). V lost 6 bases and J lost 3, with 12 bases in between. The length of the CDR3 is 14 residues. All of the isolated RNA was reverse transcribed, so expressed TCRB transcripts were sequenced. Sequenced by immunoSEQ multiplex PCR; TCRdb stores in-frame clones only, minus some. The table shows more than 150,000 clones, with 7% to 10% occurring only once. Sequencing was performed on central memory CD4+ T cells from blood. V gene TRBV19 combines with J gene TRBJ1-5; possibly TRBD1 for D (6 bases). The sequence came from a woman between 18 and 29 years old in good health. The CDR3 here is CASSFTGNNQPQHF. CDR3 nucleotides: TGTGCCAGTAGCTTTACAGGGAACAATCAGCCCCAGCATTTT. The complete variable domain, with remaining parts taken from reference TRBV19 and TRBJ1-5, reads DGGITQSPKYLFRKEGQNVTLSCEQNLNHDAMYWYRQDPGQGLRLIYYSQIVNDFQKGDIAEGYSVSREKKESFPLTVTSAQKNPTAFYLCASSFTGNNQPQHFGDGTRLSIL.